The rows below give T cell receptor beta chains drawn from one sample of a study of T cell responses to AZD1222 COVID-19 vaccine. Data came from immunoSEQ multiplex PCR; TCRdb stores just in-frame clones and leaves some out. The top ten hold roughly 2% of the sample, which has 110,000 to 150,000 clones, around 90% seen once. The sequencing used peripheral blood, collected 28 days after the second AZD1222 dose. Source of these receptors: an adult who received the AZD1222 COVID-19 vaccine. Each CDR3 is given with its conserved first and last residue. The D gene is left open where the match is weak. A clone size is listed for some rows: how often the clone was seen (once, few, many), or a class if it is expanded.

V gene,J gene,D gene,clone size,CDR3 DNA,CDR3 protein
TRBV6-6,TRBJ1-5,TRBD1,.,TGTGCCAGCAGTCCCCAGGGACAGGGGCTTCAGCCCCAGCATTTT,CASSPQGQGLQPQHF
TRBV7-6,TRBJ2-1,.,.,TGTGCCAGCAGCTTTAGCAATGAGCAGTTCTTC,CASSFSNEQFF
TRBV2,TRBJ1-5,.,.,TGTGCCAGCAGTGAGGGCTCAGGGAATCAGCCCCAGCATTTT,CASSEGSGNQPQHF
TRBV6-4,TRBJ2-3,TRBD2,once,TGTGCCAGCAGGGCGGAAGCGGGAGTACGTACAGATACGCAGTATTTT,CASRAEAGVRTDTQYF
TRBV5-1,TRBJ2-1,.,.,TGCGCCAGCAGCTTGGAAAGGCCGAGCTCCTACAATGAGCAGTTCTTC,CASSLERPSSYNEQFF
TRBV19,TRBJ1-1,.,once,TGTGCCAGTAGCCCCTGGAACACTGAAGCTTTCTTT,CASSPWNTEAFF
TRBV3-1/TRBV3-2,TRBJ1-1,.,.,TGTGCCAGCAGACAATTTTACAGGAACACTGAAGCTTTCTTT,CASRQFYRNTEAFF
TRBV11-3,TRBJ2-7,.,.,TGTGCCAGCAGCTTAGGAACGGCCAATGAGCAGTACTTC,CASSLGTANEQYF
TRBV5-6,TRBJ1-6,TRBD1,.,TGTGCCAGCAGCTTGGCCGCCAGGGGGGCGCCCCTCCACTTT,CASSLAARGAPLHF
TRBV7-3,TRBJ2-3,.,once,TGTGCCAGCAGCTTAACGAGGGTGGGGAGCACAGATACGCAGTATTTT,CASSLTRVGSTDTQYF
TRBV18,TRBJ1-4,.,.,TGTGCCAGCTCATCACAACCTGTAAATGAAAAACTGTTTTTT,CASSSQPVNEKLFF
TRBV7-9,TRBJ2-1,.,few,TGTGCCGGAGGGCAATCGAACTACAATGAGCAGTTCTTC,CAGGQSNYNEQFF
TRBV28,TRBJ1-1,TRBD1,.,TGTGCCAGCAGTCCGCCGGGACAGGGCGTCTTCTTT,CASSPPGQGVFF
TRBV9,TRBJ2-1,.,.,TGTGCCAGCAGCGTAGAGGGGGGCCAAAGTGAGCAGTTCTTC,CASSVEGGQSEQFF
TRBV28,TRBJ1-6,.,.,TGTGCCAGCAGTCCCGGAGGGGGGGTTAATTCACCCCTCCACTTT,CASSPGGGVNSPLHF
TRBV6-5,TRBJ2-7,TRBD1,.,TGTGCCAGCAGTCGACAGGGGCAATACGAGCAGTACTTC,CASSRQGQYEQYF
TRBV4-2,TRBJ1-2,.,.,TGTGCCAGCAGCCAAGATAGCGTCTATGGCTACACCTTC,CASSQDSVYGYTF
TRBV5-1,TRBJ1-4,.,.,TGCGCCAGCAGCCTCGGAACGGCTAATGAAAAACTGTTTTTT,CASSLGTANEKLFF
TRBV2,TRBJ1-2,.,.,TGTGCCAGCAGAATGGACCGGGAGGGGCAGGGCTATGGCTACACCTTC,CASRMDREGQGYGYTF
TRBV2,TRBJ1-5,TRBD1,.,TGTGCCAGCAGGCGGACAGGCGGATATAGCAATCAGCCCCAGCATTTT,CASRRTGGYSNQPQHF
TRBV5-4,TRBJ2-1,.,few,TGTGCCAGCAGCCTCAGGGGGGACAATGAGCAGTTCTTC,CASSLRGDNEQFF
TRBV18,TRBJ2-3,.,.,TGTGCCAGCTCACCTCAGACAGGGAGGGCCACAGATACGCAGTATTTT,CASSPQTGRATDTQYF
TRBV6-5,TRBJ2-2,TRBD1,.,TGTGCCAGTAATTTCCGGGACAGGGGGCTCGGGGAGCTGTTTTTT,CASNFRDRGLGELFF
TRBV3-1/TRBV3-2,TRBJ1-1,TRBD1,.,TGTGCCAGCAGCCATGTACAAGCAGGGGGCGAAGTTTTT,CASSHVQAGGEVF
TRBV11-3,TRBJ2-1,.,.,TGTGCCAGCAGCTTAGAGCGGGGCTTGCCCTACAATGAGCAGTTCTTC,CASSLERGLPYNEQFF
TRBV5-1,TRBJ2-3,.,.,TGCGCCAGCAGCTTGATTATAGGCAGCACAGATACGCAGTATTTT,CASSLIIGSTDTQYF
TRBV9,TRBJ1-3,.,.,TGTGCCAGCAGCGCGAGGGGTTCTGGAAACACCATATATTTT,CASSARGSGNTIYF
TRBV7-3,TRBJ2-5,.,.,TGTGCCAGCAGCTTAGTCGAGACAGTTACCTCGGCCCAGTACTTC,CASSLVETVTSAQYF
TRBV5-1,TRBJ2-1,TRBD2,.,TGCGCCAGCAGCAAAAGACTAGCGGGGGGGTACAATGAGCAGTTCTTC,CASSKRLAGGYNEQFF
TRBV5-1,TRBJ1-2,TRBD1,.,TGCGCCAGCAGCGAGGGACAGGGGGCGCCCCTGGTTGATCCCTACACCTTC,CASSEGQGAPLVDPYTF
TRBV25-1,TRBJ1-5,.,.,TGTGCCAGCAGTGAGCAGCGACTTAATCAGCCCCAGCATTTT,CASSEQRLNQPQHF
TRBV9,TRBJ1-3,.,once,TGTGCCAGCAGCGCCACCGGGCCGAGGAGCTCTGGAAACACCATATATTTT,CASSATGPRSSGNTIYF
TRBV10-1,TRBJ2-1,.,.,TGCGCCAGCAGTGAGTTGAGGGCTGATTACAATGAGCAGTTCTTC,CASSELRADYNEQFF
TRBV3-1/TRBV3-2,TRBJ1-1,.,once,TGTGCCAGCAGCCAAGAGGCATTTTCGGACACTGAAGCTTTCTTT,CASSQEAFSDTEAFF
TRBV29-1,TRBJ1-2,.,.,TGCAGCGTTGACAGGGTAGAGGGCTACACCTTC,CSVDRVEGYTF
TRBV19,TRBJ1-1,.,.,TGTGCCAGTACCGGGTCCCGAAGAAAGATCACTGAAGCTTTCTTT,CASTGSRRKITEAFF
TRBV11-1,TRBJ1-1,.,.,TGTGCCAGCAGCTTAAGAGGGTTCGTGGCTGAAGCTTTCTTT,CASSLRGFVAEAFF
TRBV5-1,TRBJ2-2,TRBD1,.,TGCGCCAGCAGCTTTGGACAGGGGGTTAACACCGGGGAGCTGTTTTTT,CASSFGQGVNTGELFF
TRBV11-2,TRBJ2-7,.,once,TGTGCCAGCAGCTTAGTGGGCGAAAACTACGAGCAGTACTTC,CASSLVGENYEQYF
TRBV6-2/TRBV6-3,TRBJ1-2,.,.,TGTGCCAGCAGCCCGGGGTATGGCTACACCTTC,CASSPGYGYTF
TRBV11-2,TRBJ1-6,.,.,TGTGCCAGCAGCTGGCTTTCGGGCGGGCTAAATTCACCCCTCCACTTT,CASSWLSGGLNSPLHF
TRBV3-1/TRBV3-2,TRBJ1-2,TRBD1,.,TGTGCCAGCAGCCAAGTAGGGACAGGGGATTATGGCTACACCTTC,CASSQVGTGDYGYTF
TRBV6-5,TRBJ1-6,.,.,TGTGCCAGCTGCAAAAGTACAGGAGGGGGTTCACCCCTCCACTTT,CASCKSTGGGSPLHF
TRBV6-5,TRBJ2-3,TRBD2,.,TGTGCCAGCAGTTCCGGGACTAGAGAGGATACGCAGTATTTT,CASSSGTREDTQYF
TRBV7-2,TRBJ2-5,TRBD1,.,TGTGCCAGCTCCCGGACAGGGGGACTGCAGACCCAGTACTTC,CASSRTGGLQTQYF
TRBV18,TRBJ1-2,TRBD1,once,TGTGCCAGCTCATCCCGGGACAGGGACGGTGGCTACACCTTC,CASSSRDRDGGYTF
TRBV7-9,TRBJ2-7,TRBD1,few,TGTGCCAGCCGACAGGGGGGCTACGAGCAGTACTTC,CASRQGGYEQYF